Following are 4 T cell receptor beta chains from one sample sequenced in a study of T-cell memory formation after mild COVID-19. TCRdb passed the 5' RACE reads through MiXCR, listing each CDR3 protein once. The sample records roughly 500,000 distinct CDR3 sequences, roughly 20% being singletons. Sequenced sample: PBMCs or a T cell subset sorted from them (not recorded which). These receptors were collected from an adult woman who had mild COVID-19 (a few samples of this study predate the infection). Cell type and time point are not known.

This rearrangement joins TRBV29-1 to TRBJ2-3, with 7 bases fitting TRBD2. The V gene's germline CDR1 is SQVTM and CDR2 ANQGSEA. The CDR3 consists of 12 residues. The trim removed 3 bases at V and 6 bases at J, leaving 3 bases unmatched. The CDR3 protein is CSVEEGGDTQYF. The DNA for the CDR3 is TGCAGCGTTGAGGAGGGAGGGGATACGCAGTATTTT.

The chain couples TRBV24-1 to TRBJ2-1; TRBD2 matches 7 bases. The length of the CDR3 is 20 residues. V trimming: 3 bases; J trimming: 7 bases; junction bases outside the gene matches: 23. CDR1 KGHDR and CDR2 SFDVKD come from the germline V gene. CDR3 region: CATSDPSAGASLPGGNEQFF. The CDR3 DNA is TGTGCCACCAGTGATCCTTCGGCGGGAGCTTCCCTCCCGGGGGGTAATGAGCAGTTCTTC.

The sample holds a few counts of this clonotype. The J gene is TRBJ2-1, the V gene TRBV5-4; possible D gene TRBD2, 5 bases. Germline V lookup: CDR1 SGHNT, CDR2 YYREEE (reference sequence). Trimming left V 1 base short and J 5 bases short, with 10 bases between. The length of the CDR3 is 14 residues. The CDR3 loop is CASSLNSEHNEQFF. CDR3 bases: TGTGCCAGCAGCTTGAATAGCGAGCACAATGAGCAGTTCTTC.

This chain joins TRBV13 and TRBJ2-3; 13 positions match TRBD2. Germline trimming cut 5 bases from V and 5 bases from J; bases unmatched to any gene: 22. This CDR3 has 21 residues. Germline V gives CDR1 PRHDT, CDR2 FYEKMQ (reference sequence). The CDR3: CASSQRHKTSGRAIRVDTQYF. Here the CDR3 DNA reads TGTGCCAGCAGCCAGCGCCATAAAACTAGCGGGAGGGCCATTCGAGTAGATACGCAGTATTTT. The variable domain in full, with the rest retrieved from reference TRBV13 and TRBJ2-3, is AAGVIQSPRHLIKEKRETATLKCYPIPRHDTVYWYQQGPGQDPQFLISFYEKMQSDKGSIPDRFSAQQFSDYHSELNMSSLELGDSALYFCASSQRHKTSGRAIRVDTQYFGPGTRLTVL.